The 10 T cell receptor beta chains presented below share a single source sample, sequenced in a study of T cells in Graves' hyperthyroidism and ophthalmopathy (dated by TCRdb to the late 2010s). The method behind the library was multiplex PCR. Sequenced on an Illumina HiSeq 2000. The TCR beta CDR3 regions were amplified from RNA transcripts. A first-round RT-PCR of the TCR CDR3 used the HTBI primer set with the Qiagen OneStep RT-PCR kit. Using fastp trimming at Q25 and MiXCR clonotype assembly, TCRdb reanalyzed the public sequencing data and kept in-frame beta chains. One record per CDR3 amino acid sequence lists the most common genes and DNA. For this sample there are approximately 400,000 distinct CDR3 sequences; around an eighth appear just once. Around 28% of the sample is taken by the ten largest. Material for sequencing was blood. The receptors derive from a man aged 50-59 years with Graves' ophthalmopathy.

There are many counts of this clonotype. The CDR3 sequence is CASSQGQGATNEQFF. The CDR3 DNA reads as TGTGCCAGCAGTCAGGGACAGGGGGCCACCAATGAGCAGTTCTTC. This chain connects TRBV2 to TRBJ2-1, with 12 positions matching TRBD1. Germline loops: CDR1 SNHLY, CDR2 FYNNEI. This CDR3 is 15 amino acids long. V trimming: 5 bases; J trimming: 6 bases; junction bases outside the gene matches: 5.

This clonotype turned up a few times. The junction differs from germline at one of its ends, possibly a read error. The chain couples TRBV28 to TRBJ2-7; the D gene is possibly TRBD1 (6 bases). Germline CDR1 and CDR2: MDHEN and SYDVKM. The CDR3 is made up of 14 amino acids. The CDR3, as DNA: TGTGCCAGCAGTTCAGGGGCTCGTCTCTACGGGCAGTACTTC. Translated: CASSSGARLYGQYF.

The V and J genes are TRBV3-1 and TRBJ2-5, with no clear D. V dropped 1 base and J dropped 2 bases, with 11 bases sitting between them. Germline V gene sequence: CDR1 LGHDT, CDR2 YNNKEL (reference sequence). The CDR3 consists of 15 residues. The CDR3 sequence is CASSQVAPRQETQYF. The CDR3 bases are TGTGCCAGCAGCCAAGTTGCGCCGAGGCAAGAGACCCAGTACTTC.

There are many counts of this clonotype. J is TRBJ2-7 and V is TRBV7-2, with 11 nucleotides matching TRBD2. The CDR3 consists of 16 residues. Germline V gene data show CDR1 as SGHTA and CDR2 as FQGNSA. With V trimmed by 1 base and J by 4 bases, 6 bases remained unmatched. Here the CDR3 DNA reads TGTGCCAGCAGCTTAGTAGCGGGAGGGCCCGTGTACGAGCAGTACTTC. This gives the protein CASSLVAGGPVYEQYF.

This clonotype was detected ten times or more. The chain joins TRBV30 to TRBJ2-3; D gene uncertain. The V gene's germline CDR1 is GTSNPN and CDR2 SVGIG (reference sequence). Trimming shortened V by 4 bases and J by 3 bases, and 8 bases separated the two germline ends. The CDR3 totals 12 residues. The CDR3 loop reads CAWTLSTDTQYF. CDR3 DNA: TGTGCCTGGACACTATCTACAGATACGCAGTATTTT.

In its sample, this clonotype was seen a few times. The CDR3 loop is CASTDWGGGNTDTQYF. CDR3 bases: TGTGCCAGTACGGATTGGGGGGGAGGGAACACAGATACGCAGTATTTT. The chain links TRBV19 to TRBJ2-3; TRBD2 aligns across 7 bases. The CDR3 has 16 amino acids. Germline V gene lookup returns CDR1 LNHDA and CDR2 SQIVND (reference sequence). Losses at the gene ends were 7 bases for V and 2 bases for J; bases not matched to a gene: 12. Based on the CDR3 plus reference TRBV19 and TRBJ2-3, the full variable domain is DGGITQSPKYLFRKEGQNVTLSCEQNLNHDAMYWYRQDPGQGLRLIYYSQIVNDFQKGDIAEGYSVSREKKESFPLTVTSAQKNPTAFYLCASTDWGGGNTDTQYFGPGTRLTVL.

Only a few counts were recorded for this clonotype. The rearrangement uses TRBV10-3 and TRBJ1-4, with TRBD1 as a possible D gene (5 bases). In germline, CDR1 is ENHRY, CDR2 SYGVKD. This CDR3 spans 14 amino acids. CDR3 sequence (DNA): TGTGCTAGGGGAGGTGGAGCCCCGAATGAAAAACTGTTTTTT. This codes for CARGGGAPNEKLFF.

This clonotype was recorded at least ten times. The J gene is TRBJ2-5, the V gene TRBV20-1; D possibly corresponds to TRBD1 (5 bases). V dropped 1 base and J dropped 7 bases, with 16 bases sitting between them. Germline CDR1 is DFQATT and CDR2 is SNEGSKA (reference sequence). This CDR3 spans 14 amino acids. CDR3 region: CSARVPGAGATQYF. The CDR3 DNA reads TGCAGTGCTAGAGTACCTGGAGCTGGGGCGACCCAGTACTTC.

Regarding this clonotype: This sequence may be a read error, since a much larger clone differs from it by one base. The chain carries TRBV6-5 and TRBJ2-2, with 11 positions matching TRBD2. This CDR3 contains 17 residues. The germline V gene has CDR1 MNHEY and CDR2 SVGAGI. CDR3 nucleotide sequence: TGTGCCAGCAGTTACTCCCCACTAGCGGGAGCCTCCGGGGAGCTGTCTTTT. The encoded protein is CASSYSPLAGASGELSF.

V usage is TRBV7-3 and J usage is TRBJ2-1, with 11 bases fitting TRBD2. V shed 5 bases, J shed 1 base, and the junction held 10 bases outside the gene matches. The length of the CDR3 is 18 residues. Germline V gene sequence: CDR1 SGHTA, CDR2 FQGTGA. The chain's CDR3 is CASSATSGSSRSYNEQFF. The DNA for the CDR3 is TGTGCCAGCAGCGCCACTAGCGGGAGTAGTAGGTCCTACAATGAGCAGTTCTTC.